The T cell receptor beta chain under discussion was sequenced for a study of early T cells in non-severe SARS-CoV-2 infection. At the level of the study: Sequencing used unsorted whole-blood bulk RNA, so chains lack pairing.

TCRdb re-called the 5' RACE reads through MiXCR, storing one row per CDR3 protein. The data contain some 54,000 distinct CDR3 sequences, approximately 9.9% of them singletons. This clonotype occurred a few times. V gave up 5 bases and J gave up 6 bases, with 20 bases separating them. Germline V CDR1 and CDR2: SGHTA, FQGNSA. The CDR3 runs to 15 residues. This TCR derives from an adult who was a healthcare worker with PCR-confirmed SARS-CoV-2 infection or an uninfected control (not recorded which). The chain is built from TRBV7-2 and TRBJ2-7, with D tentatively TRBD1 (5 bases). The specimen was whole blood. DNA for the CDR3: TGTGCCAGCAGCCCTTTGTCCGACAGATCGGGCGAGCAGTACTTC. Its translation: CASSPLSDRSGEQYF.